This is a list of T cell receptor beta chains from one sample in a study of cytomegalovirus exposure and HLA in healthy donors. Profiling relied on immunoSEQ multiplex PCR, and the TCRdb table lists in-frame clones only, not all of them. The sample has tens of thousands of clones, about 81% seen once. Sequenced input: PBMCs. These receptors came from a man in his fifties in good health and CMV-seropositive. Each CDR3 is given with its conserved first and last residue. The order of the fields is J gene, V gene, clone size, CDR3 length, D gene, CDR3 DNA, CDR3 protein. A D gene is named only where the DNA matches it firmly. Clone size is stated in some rows and not others, as once, few, many or a class when expanded.

>TRBJ2-3|TRBV9|-|15|-
TGTGCCAGCAGCGTAGGGGGCTTCTACACAGATACGCAGTATTTT
CASSVGGFYTDTQYF
>TRBJ2-1|TRBV19|-|18|TRBD2
TGTGCCAGTAGTATTTCGGGGACTAGCGGCGGCTCCTACAATGAGCAGTTCTTC
CASSISGTSGGSYNEQFF
>TRBJ2-3|TRBV5-1|few|14|TRBD1
TGCGCCAGCAGCGACCCGGGACAGGGGCGGTCTCAGTATTTT
CASSDPGQGRSQYF
>TRBJ2-1|TRBV6-5|-|16|TRBD2
TGTGCCAGCAGTTACTCGTTGCTAGCGGATTACAATGAGCAGTTCTTC
CASSYSLLADYNEQFF
>TRBJ1-6|TRBV18|few|15|TRBD1
TGTGCCAGCTCACAACAGGGGTCATTGAATTCACCCCTCCACTTT
CASSQQGSLNSPLHF
>TRBJ2-6|TRBV15|-|18|TRBD1
TGTGCCACCAGCAGAGTGGGACAGGAAAGCTCTGGGGCCAACGTCCTGACTTTC
CATSRVGQESSGANVLTF
>TRBJ1-4|TRBV27|-|15|TRBD1
TGTGCCAGCAGTTTGTCCGGGACAGGGAAGGAAAAACTGTTTTTT
CASSLSGTGKEKLFF
>TRBJ1-6|TRBV19|once|14|TRBD1
TGTGCCAGTACACGGGACAGGGTAAATTCACCCCTCCACTTT
CASTRDRVNSPLHF
>TRBJ1-1|TRBV2|once|15|-
TGTGCCAGCAGTGAAGATGCCAGAATGAACACTGAAGCTTTCTTT
CASSEDARMNTEAFF
>TRBJ2-1|TRBV27|-|16|TRBD2
TGTGCCAGCCGGACTAGCGGGACGAGCTCCTACAATGAGCAGTTCTTC
CASRTSGTSSYNEQFF
>TRBJ1-2|TRBV4-1|once|15|TRBD1
TGCGCTAGCAGACCCTATCTGACAGGGAACTATGGCTACACCTTC
CASRPYLTGNYGYTF
>TRBJ2-1|TRBV27|-|17|TRBD2
TGTGCCAGCAGTTTTGGTAGCGGGAGTTCGGGGTACAATGAGCAGTTCTTC
CASSFGSGSSGYNEQFF
>TRBJ2-7|TRBV21-1|-|15|-
TGTGCCAGCAGCCTCTGGACATTGAGCTCCTACGAGCAGTACTTC
CASSLWTLSSYEQYF
>TRBJ1-4|TRBV30|few|14|TRBD1
TGTGCCTGGAGTCGTGGACAGGGGAGCGAAAAACTGTTTTTT
CAWSRGQGSEKLFF
>TRBJ2-1|TRBV5-8|-|15|TRBD1
TGTGCCAGCAGCTCCCGGGACAGGGTCTACAATGAGCAGTTCTTC
CASSSRDRVYNEQFF
>TRBJ1-5|TRBV4-3|-|15|-
TGCGCCAGCAGCCAAGATCTTATAGGGGGTCAGCCCCAGCATTTT
CASSQDLIGGQPQHF
>TRBJ1-2|TRBV28|-|12|-
TGTGCCAGCAGCACTTCTACCAGGGGCTACACCTTC
CASSTSTRGYTF
>TRBJ2-1|TRBV18|few|15|TRBD2
TGTGCCAGCTCCGTGGGACTAGCGGGGCGGGTTGAGCAGTTCTTC
CASSVGLAGRVEQFF
>TRBJ2-1|TRBV7-2|-|13|-
TGTGCCAGCAGCTTAGTCTCTTACAATGAGCAGTTCTTC
CASSLVSYNEQFF
>TRBJ1-2|TRBV13|few|16|TRBD1
TGTGCCAGCAGCCTGATCGGACAGGGAATAGGCTATGGCTACACCTTC
CASSLIGQGIGYGYTF
>TRBJ2-7|TRBV4-1|few|16|-
TGCGCCAGCAGCCAAGATCCAGGCTCTCCTCCCTCCGAGCAGTACTTC
CASSQDPGSPPSEQYF
>TRBJ2-3|TRBV25-1|few|14|-
TGTGCCAGCAGTGTCCTAGCAGGCACAGATACGCAGTATTTT
CASSVLAGTDTQYF
>TRBJ1-5|TRBV30|once|13|-
TGTGCCTGGAGTGTACTAGGCGGCAGGGGCCAGCATTTT
CAWSVLGGRGQHF
>TRBJ2-3|TRBV5-4|few|17|TRBD1
TGTGCCAGCAGCTTGGCGGGGACAGGGGGGTTCGCAGATACGCAGTATTTT
CASSLAGTGGFADTQYF
>TRBJ2-3|TRBV7-9|-|16|TRBD2
TGTGCCAGCAGCCAGCCGGTTAGCGGGAGGCCCGATACGCAGTATTTT
CASSQPVSGRPDTQYF